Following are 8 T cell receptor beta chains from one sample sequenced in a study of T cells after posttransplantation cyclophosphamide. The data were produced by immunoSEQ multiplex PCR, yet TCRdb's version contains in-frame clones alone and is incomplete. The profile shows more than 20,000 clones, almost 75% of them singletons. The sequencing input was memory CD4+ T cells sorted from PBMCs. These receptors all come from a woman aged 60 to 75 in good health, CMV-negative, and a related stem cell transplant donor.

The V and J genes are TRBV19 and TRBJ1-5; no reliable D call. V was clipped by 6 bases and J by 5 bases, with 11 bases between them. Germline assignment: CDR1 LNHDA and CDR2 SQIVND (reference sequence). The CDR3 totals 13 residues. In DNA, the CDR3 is TGTGCCAGTAGAACAAGGAGGGATCAGCCCCAGCATTTT. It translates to CASRTRRDQPQHF.

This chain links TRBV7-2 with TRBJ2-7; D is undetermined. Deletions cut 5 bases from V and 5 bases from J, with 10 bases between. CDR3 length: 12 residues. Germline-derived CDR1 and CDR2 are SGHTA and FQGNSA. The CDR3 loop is CASSLAPHEQYF. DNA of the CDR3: TGTGCCAGCAGCCTTGCGCCACACGAGCAGTACTTC.

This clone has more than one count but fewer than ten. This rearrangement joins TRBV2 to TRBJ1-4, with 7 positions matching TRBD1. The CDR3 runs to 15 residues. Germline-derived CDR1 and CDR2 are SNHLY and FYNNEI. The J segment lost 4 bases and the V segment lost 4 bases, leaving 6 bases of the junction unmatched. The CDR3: CASSAQGLVNEKLFF. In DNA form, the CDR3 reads TGTGCCAGCAGTGCACAGGGGTTAGTTAATGAAAAACTGTTTTTT.

In DNA form, the CDR3 reads TGTGCCTGGAGTCTCTACGGGACCTACGAGCAGTACTTC. Translation: CAWSLYGTYEQYF. The chain combines TRBV30 with TRBJ2-7; weak D call: TRBD2 (5 bases). Trimming shortened V by 2 bases and J by 2 bases, and 10 bases separated the two germline ends. Germline-derived CDR1 and CDR2 are GTSNPN and SVGIG (reference sequence). The CDR3 has 13 residues.

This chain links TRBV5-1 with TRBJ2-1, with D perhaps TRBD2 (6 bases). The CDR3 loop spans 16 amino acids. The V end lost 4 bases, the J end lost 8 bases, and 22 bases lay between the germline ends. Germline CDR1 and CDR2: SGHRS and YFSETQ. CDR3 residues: CASSPEGRNGVDEQFF. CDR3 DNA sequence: TGCGCCAGCAGCCCGGAGGGGAGGAACGGGGTGGATGAGCAGTTCTTC.

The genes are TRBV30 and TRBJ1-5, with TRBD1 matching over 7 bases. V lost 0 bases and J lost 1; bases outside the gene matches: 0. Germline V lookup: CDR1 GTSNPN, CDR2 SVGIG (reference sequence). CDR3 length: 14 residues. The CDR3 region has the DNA TGTGCCTGGAGTGTAGGGGGCAGCAATCAGCCCCAGCATTTT. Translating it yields CAWSVGGSNQPQHF.

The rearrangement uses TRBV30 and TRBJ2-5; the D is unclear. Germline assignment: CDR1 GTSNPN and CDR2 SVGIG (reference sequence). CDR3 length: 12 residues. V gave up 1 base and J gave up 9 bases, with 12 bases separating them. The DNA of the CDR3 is TGTGCCTGGAGTGCCCCCTTACGGGCCCAGTACTTC. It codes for CAWSAPLRAQYF.

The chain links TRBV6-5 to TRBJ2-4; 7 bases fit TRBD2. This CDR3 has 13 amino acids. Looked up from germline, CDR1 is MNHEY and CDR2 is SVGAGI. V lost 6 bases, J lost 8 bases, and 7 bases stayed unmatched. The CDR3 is CASSPVGGDIQYF. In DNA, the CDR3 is TGTGCCAGCAGCCCCGTGGGGGGGGACATTCAGTACTTC.